These 15 T cell receptor beta chains share one sample of origin, sequenced in a study of cytomegalovirus exposure and HLA in healthy donors. This PCR relied on a set of 60 Vbeta primers and 13 Jbeta primers. Clones were sequenced by immunoSEQ multiplex PCR, and TCRdb holds only the in-frame ones, with some missing. This table holds roughly 55,000 clones, 81% found once. Sequenced sample: PBMCs. All receptors come from a boy aged 10-17 years in good health and CMV-seropositive.

This chain joins TRBV5-4 and TRBJ2-3; TRBD2 might be the D (6 bases). The CDR3 has 12 residues. Germline-derived CDR1 and CDR2 are SGHNT and YYREEE (reference sequence). With 5 bases removed from V and 6 bases from J, the gap between germline ends came to 10 bases. The CDR3 protein is CASSGGTDTQYF. The CDR3 nucleotides read TGTGCCAGCAGTGGGGGGACCGATACGCAGTATTTT.

The V call is TRBV7-9, the J call TRBJ1-1; weak D call: TRBD1 (6 bases). The CDR3 covers 16 residues. The ends were cut back, 6 bases at V and 1 base at J, with 18 bases in the middle. Germline V gene sequence: CDR1 SEHNR, CDR2 FQNEAQ (reference sequence). Written as DNA, the CDR3 is TGTGCCAGCAGAGCAACAGGGTTTGGTTGGAACACTGAAGCTTTCTTT. Translating gives CASRATGFGWNTEAFF. Complete variable domain (other parts from reference TRBV7-9 and TRBJ1-1): DTGVSQNPRHKITKRGQNVTFRCDPISEHNRLYWYRQTLGQGPEFLTYFQNEAQLEKSRLLSDRFSAERPKGSFSTLEIQRTEQGDSAMYLCASRATGFGWNTEAFFGQGTRLTVV.

This sequence joins TRBV19 and TRBJ2-7; D might be TRBD1 (6 bases). Trimming left V 7 bases short and J 4 bases short, with 11 bases between. CDR3 size: 12 residues. CDR1 is LNHDA and CDR2 is SQIVND in the germline V gene (reference sequence). Written as DNA, the CDR3 is TGTGCCAGTAAGGATAGGGGGTACGAGCAGTACTTC. This sequence encodes CASKDRGYEQYF.

This clone showed up just a few times. The chain links TRBV7-2 to TRBJ1-1, with D maybe TRBD1 (5 bases). The CDR3 has 13 residues. Germline lookup yields CDR1 SGHTA and CDR2 FQGNSA. Trimming removed 3 bases at V and 12 bases at J, with 17 bases between. CDR3 sequence (DNA): TGTGCCAGCAGCTTGAGCCAGGGTGGCGCGTCTTTCTTT. Its protein is CASSLSQGGASFF.

The rearrangement joins TRBV15 to TRBJ2-7; D gene unclear. Trimming removed 2 bases at V and 2 bases at J, with 4 bases between. CDR1 and CDR2 (germline): LNHNV, YYDKDF (reference sequence). There are 12 residues in the CDR3. The CDR3 nucleotides are TGTGCCACCAGCAGACATCCCTACGAGCAGTACTTC. Protein product: CATSRHPYEQYF. Full variable domain (rest looked up from reference TRBV15 and TRBJ2-7): DAMVIQNPRYQVTQFGKPVTLSCSQTLNHNVMYWYQQKSSQAPKLLFHYYDKDFNNEADTPDNFQSRRPNTSFCFLDIRSPGLGDTAMYLCATSRHPYEQYFGPGTRLTVT.

The V gene is TRBV4-1, the J gene TRBJ1-2; no clear D. The ends were cut back, 3 bases at V and 12 bases at J, with 11 bases in the middle. This CDR3 spans 11 amino acids. Looked up from germline, CDR1 is MGHRA and CDR2 is YSYEKL. Written as DNA, the CDR3 is TGCGCCAGCAGCCAGGCTTTCACCCACACCTTC. This encodes CASSQAFTHTF.

The chain combines TRBV9 with TRBJ2-2; weak D call: TRBD2 (6 bases). The CDR3 covers 13 residues. CDR1 is SGDLS, CDR2 YYNGEE, per germline. The germline V and J ends were trimmed by 3 bases and 8 bases, with 11 bases remaining between them. This chain's CDR3 is CASSETEGGELFF. CDR3 DNA sequence: TGTGCCAGCAGCGAGACGGAGGGGGGGGAGCTGTTTTTT.

V is TRBV6-1 and J is TRBJ1-5; D call uncertain. Germline V gene data show CDR1 as MNHNS and CDR2 as SASEGT. The CDR3 extends over 15 amino acids. The V end was cut by 1 base, the J end by 3 bases, with 10 bases between. The CDR3 sequence: CASSEEPLINQPQHF. The CDR3 DNA follows: TGTGCCAGCAGTGAAGAACCACTTATCAATCAGCCCCAGCATTTT.

The V call is TRBV7-8, the J call TRBJ1-6; 7 bases align to TRBD1. Germline V CDR1 and CDR2: SGHVS, FQNEAQ. The CDR3 is 13 amino acids. Unmatched junction bases numbered 4, after V lost 4 bases and J lost 10 bases. Here the CDR3 DNA reads TGTGCCAGCAGCTCACAGGGGAACTCACCCCTCCACTTT. This translates into CASSSQGNSPLHF.

The chain joins TRBV6-1 to TRBJ2-6; D unresolved. V was clipped by 11 bases and J by 2 bases, with 16 bases between them. The CDR3 is 15 amino acids. Germline CDR1 and CDR2: MNHNS and SASEGT. The CDR3 spells CAGTRGSAGANVLTF. DNA of the CDR3: TGTGCCGGTACCCGCGGATCTGCTGGGGCCAACGTCCTGACTTTC.

The V and J genes are TRBV7-3 and TRBJ1-3, with 7 nucleotides matching TRBD1. The CDR3 runs to 15 residues. With 5 bases clipped from V and 0 bases from J, the junction kept 4 bases outside the gene matches. Germline CDR1 reads SGHTA; CDR2 reads FQGTGA. The CDR3 region is CASSLKGASGNTIYF. The CDR3 nucleotides are TGTGCCAGCAGCCTAAAGGGGGCCTCTGGAAACACCATATATTTT. The full variable domain, in which reference TRBV7-3 and TRBJ1-3 provide the parts outside the CDR3, is GAGVSQTPSNKVTEKGKYVELRCDPISGHTALYWYRQSLGQGPEFLIYFQGTGAADDSGLPNDRFFAVRPEGSVSTLKIQRTERGDSAVYLCASSLKGASGNTIYFGEGSWLTVV.

This rearrangement joins TRBV6-1 to TRBJ1-4; D unclear. This CDR3 is built from 15 residues. Germline V CDR1 and CDR2: MNHNS, SASEGT. Trimming shortened V by 1 base and J by 6 bases, and 12 bases separated the two germline ends. The CDR3 bases are TGTGCCAGCAGTGAAGGGGGAGGGTGGTATGAAAAACTGTTTTTT. Its translation: CASSEGGGWYEKLFF.

The chain employs TRBV4-1 and TRBJ2-1; 8 bases map to TRBD2. CDR1 is MGHRA, CDR2 YSYEKL, per germline. V dropped 1 base and J dropped 3; count of bases not matched to a gene: 8. CDR3 length equals 17 residues. The chain's CDR3 is CASSQGFRGLVYNEQFF. The CDR3 DNA reads as TGCGCCAGCAGCCAAGGGTTTAGGGGACTAGTCTACAATGAGCAGTTCTTC.

This clone was seen just once. The rearrangement joins TRBV6-5 to TRBJ2-3; a possible D gene is TRBD1 (6 bases). This CDR3 has 15 residues. The V end was cut by 6 bases, the J end by 5 bases, with 18 bases between. Germline CDR1 MNHEY, CDR2 SVGAGI. CDR3 amino acids: CASRFDRRIGDTQYF. Here the CDR3 DNA reads TGTGCCAGCAGATTCGACAGGAGGATAGGAGATACGCAGTATTTT.

The J gene is TRBJ2-2, the V gene TRBV5-1; no definite D call. Per germline, CDR1 SGHRS and CDR2 YFSETQ. V was clipped by 3 bases and J by 2 bases, with 8 bases between them. The CDR3 extends over 14 amino acids. CDR3 in DNA: TGCGCCAGCAGCTCCGGGTCTAACACCGGGGAGCTGTTTTTT. Protein sequence: CASSSGSNTGELFF.